This is a list of T cell receptor beta chains from one sample in a study of T cells in Graves' hyperthyroidism and ophthalmopathy. TCRdb reprocessed the multiplex PCR reads via MiXCR and lists one record per CDR3 protein. The table lists about 180,000 distinct CDR3 sequences, over 15% of them singletons, with approximately 28% in the top ten. Sequenced sample: blood. These receptors all come from a woman between 50 and 59 years old with Graves' hyperthyroidism. Each CDR3 is given with its conserved first and last residue. The D gene is left open where the match is weak. Clone size appears in some rows only: once, few, many, or a class for an expanded clone.

j_call v_call clone_size d_call cdr3_aa cdr3_nt
TRBJ2-6 TRBV11-2 many . CASSTSGANVLTF TGTGCCAGCAGCACCTCTGGGGCCAACGTCCTGACTTTC
TRBJ2-7 TRBV29-1 . . CSAGTAIGYEQYF TGCAGCGCAGGGACGGCTATAGGGTACGAGCAGTACTTC
TRBJ1-2 TRBV6-2/TRBV6-3 many . CASSTEREHGYTF TGTGCCAGCAGTACGGAAAGGGAGCATGGCTACACCTTC
TRBJ2-7 TRBV6-2/TRBV6-3 many . CASSWMLTEPNEQYF TGTGCCAGCAGTTGGATGCTGACTGAACCTAACGAGCAGTACTTC
TRBJ1-1 TRBV19 many . CASTNIDDTEAFF TGTGCCAGTACCAACATAGACGACACTGAAGCTTTCTTT
TRBJ1-2 TRBV6-1 many . CASTFDSSFRGGYTF TGTGCCAGCACCTTTGACAGCTCTTTTAGGGGTGGCTACACCTTC
TRBJ2-2 TRBV28 . . CASSLGGAITGELFF TGTGCCAGCAGTTTGGGCGGGGCAATCACCGGGGAGCTGTTTTTT
TRBJ1-6 TRBV5-1 few . CASSWAEESSYNSPLHF TGCGCCAGCAGCTGGGCGGAGGAGAGCTCCTATAATTCACCCCTCCACTTT
TRBJ2-1 TRBV20-1 many TRBD2 CSASRLAGRGEQFF TGCAGTGCTAGTAGACTAGCGGGGAGGGGTGAGCAGTTCTTC
TRBJ2-2 TRBV15 . . CATSRDPNTGELFF TGTGCCACCAGCAGAGATCCGAACACCGGGGAGCTGTTTTTT
TRBJ2-1 TRBV11-2 many TRBD2 CASSSGLAGAYNEQFF TGTGCCAGCAGCTCTGGACTAGCGGGAGCTTACAATGAGCAGTTCTTC
TRBJ2-3 TRBV9 many . CASTRGDVSTDTQYF TGTGCCAGCACCCGTGGGGACGTGAGCACAGATACGCAGTATTTT
TRBJ2-1 TRBV6-1 . TRBD2 CASSSPGTSGGAVYNEQFF TGTGCCAGCAGTTCCCCCGGGACTAGCGGGGGGGCGGTTTACAATGAGCAGTTCTTC
TRBJ1-1 TRBV7-9 many . CASSLVTKQAEAFF TGTGCCAGCAGCTTAGTCACAAAACAGGCTGAAGCTTTCTTT
TRBJ2-5 TRBV7-9 . TRBD2 CASSLAISGGTQETQYF TGTGCCAGCAGCTTAGCGATTAGCGGGGGAACACAAGAGACCCAGTACTTC
TRBJ1-1 TRBV6-1 many . CASSEFVEYRGNTEAFF TGTGCCAGCAGTGAATTTGTAGAGTACCGGGGTAACACTGAAGCTTTCTTT
TRBJ1-4 TRBV2 many . CASREGGELFF TGTGCCAGCAGGGAAGGAGGGGAACTGTTTTTT
TRBJ2-1 TRBV20-1 many . CSARALFPYNEQFF TGCAGTGCTAGAGCACTTTTTCCATACAATGAGCAGTTCTTC
TRBJ2-1 TRBV11-2 many TRBD1 CASSTWTGENEQFF TGTGCCAGCAGCACATGGACAGGGGAGAATGAGCAGTTCTTC
TRBJ1-3 TRBV20-1 many . CSARVAGVGNTIYF TGCAGTGCTAGAGTCGCAGGGGTTGGAAACACCATATATTTT
TRBJ2-3 TRBV18 . TRBD2 CASSSTSGGPDTQYF TGTGCCAGCTCATCAACTAGCGGGGGGCCAGATACGCAGTATTTT
TRBJ1-5 TRBV19 . . CASINIGAPNQPQHF TGTGCCAGTATCAATATAGGGGCCCCCAATCAGCCCCAGCATTTT
TRBJ2-7 TRBV5-1 many . CASSFAGVPYEQYF TGCGCCAGCAGCTTCGCAGGTGTTCCCTACGAGCAGTACTTC
TRBJ1-3 TRBV4-1 . . CASSHPKGASGNTIYF TGCGCCAGCAGCCACCCGAAGGGAGCCTCTGGAAACACCATATATTTT
TRBJ1-2 TRBV20-1 many TRBD1 CSASVETLEDRGRTGYTF TGCAGTGCTAGCGTCGAAACCCTCGAGGACAGGGGGAGAACGGGCTACACCTTC
TRBJ1-3 TRBV18 many . CASSPLTMDGNTIYF TGTGCCAGCTCACCTCTTACCATGGATGGAAACACCATATATTTT
TRBJ1-2 TRBV7-2 many . CASSLRGNYGYTF TGTGCCAGCAGCTTACGGGGGAACTATGGCTACACCTTC
TRBJ1-3 TRBV19 few . CASTPRGPGNTIYF TGTGCCAGTACCCCAAGGGGACCTGGAAACACCATATATTTT
TRBJ1-1 TRBV29-1 many . CSVPWGAVRTEAFF TGCAGCGTTCCTTGGGGGGCGGTGCGCACTGAAGCTTTCTTT
TRBJ2-7 TRBV19 . . CASSMGSDYEQYF TGTGCCAGTAGTATGGGGTCAGACTACGAGCAGTACTTC
TRBJ2-7 TRBV28 many TRBD1 CASSLGTANAGEQYF TGTGCCAGCAGTTTGGGGACAGCTAATGCCGGCGAGCAGTACTTC
TRBJ1-1 TRBV20-1 many TRBD1 CSAGGQGSTEAFF TGCAGTGCTGGGGGACAGGGAAGCACTGAAGCTTTCTTT
TRBJ2-3 TRBV18 . . CASSQQGDIYTDTQYF TGTGCCAGCTCACAACAGGGCGATATTTACACAGATACGCAGTATTTT
TRBJ2-2 TRBV4-1 once . CASSQEGVNTGELFF TGCGCCAGCAGCCAAGAGGGAGTGAACACCGGGGAGCTGTTTTTT
TRBJ1-1 TRBV20-1 many TRBD1 CSARRPGTGQRNTEAFF TGCAGTGCTAGAAGGCCGGGGACAGGGCAAAGGAACACTGAAGCTTTCTTT
TRBJ1-1 TRBV11-2 many . CASSSQGLVTEAFF TGTGCCAGCAGCTCGCAGGGTTTGGTCACTGAAGCTTTCTTT
TRBJ2-7 TRBV6-2/TRBV6-3 few . CASSTPGRSYEQYF TGTGCCAGCAGTACCCCGGGACGGAGCTACGAGCAGTACTTC
TRBJ2-2 TRBV5-1 many TRBD2 CASSSTGTSGTGELFF TGCGCCAGCAGCTCAACCGGGACTAGCGGGACCGGGGAGCTGTTTTTT
TRBJ1-2 TRBV19 few . CASSIARVNYCYTF TGTGCCAGTAGTATAGCTAGAGTCAACTATTGCTACACCTTC
TRBJ1-1 TRBV4-1 few TRBD1 CASSRIGQGNTEAFF TGCGCCAGCAGCCGAATTGGACAGGGGAACACTGAAGCTTTCTTT
TRBJ1-1 TRBV7-3 many . CASSPQGFTEAFF TGTGCCAGCAGCCCCCAGGGGTTCACTGAAGCTTTCTTT
TRBJ2-4 TRBV6-1 many TRBD1 CASSWGQGNAKNIQYF TGTGCCAGCAGTTGGGGACAGGGTAACGCCAAAAACATTCAGTACTTC
TRBJ2-3 TRBV4-2 many . CASSSQKSSTDTQYF TGTGCCAGCAGCTCCCAGAAGTCCAGCACAGATACGCAGTATTTT
TRBJ2-5 TRBV12-3/TRBV12-4 many . CASSLPPQETQYF TGTGCCAGCAGTTTACCGCCACAAGAGACCCAGTACTTC
TRBJ2-3 TRBV7-3 . TRBD2 CASSLNGGGGTQYF TGTGCCAGCAGCTTAAATGGGGGGGGTGGTACGCAGTATTTT
TRBJ1-2 TRBV7-2 many . CASMPEFGRTNYGYTF TGTGCCAGCATGCCGGAATTTGGAAGGACTAACTATGGCTACACCTTC
TRBJ2-7 TRBV18 . TRBD1 CASSPGTGVEQYF TGTGCCAGCTCACCAGGGACAGGGGTCGAGCAGTACTTC
TRBJ2-7 TRBV28 many TRBD1 CASSLWSGGSYEQYF TGTGCCAGCAGTTTATGGTCAGGGGGATCCTACGAGCAGTACTTC
TRBJ2-5 TRBV27 . TRBD2 CASSFISGGPQETQYF TGTGCCAGCAGTTTTATAAGCGGGGGGCCTCAAGAGACCCAGTACTTC
TRBJ2-1 TRBV7-3 many . CASSPDLKGANEQFF TGTGCCAGCAGCCCGGACCTGAAGGGCGCCAATGAGCAGTTCTTC
TRBJ2-4 TRBV2 many . CASSVGTGVTMGIQYF TGTGCCAGCAGTGTTGGTACGGGTGTCACGATGGGCATTCAGTACTTC
TRBJ2-7 TRBV12-3/TRBV12-4 . . CASSLTHSYEQYF TGTGCCAGCAGTTTAACACACTCCTACGAGCAGTACTTC
TRBJ1-4 TRBV7-2 many TRBD1 CASSRRQGGNEKLFF TGTGCCAGCAGCCGAAGACAGGGTGGGAATGAAAAACTGTTTTTT
TRBJ2-5 TRBV5-1 . TRBD2 CASSLVRGGKETQYF TGCGCCAGCAGCTTGGTGCGGGGGGGCAAAGAGACCCAGTACTTC
TRBJ1-6 TRBV15 many . CATSSESSPLHF TGTGCCACCAGCAGCGAATCTTCACCCCTCCACTTT
TRBJ1-5 TRBV9 . TRBD1 CASSVSDREGQPQHF TGTGCCAGCAGCGTTTCGGACAGGGAAGGTCAGCCCCAGCATTTT
TRBJ2-1 TRBV7-2 many . CASSLAPKWEESYNEQFF TGTGCCAGCAGCTTAGCCCCCAAGTGGGAGGAGTCATACAATGAGCAGTTCTTC
TRBJ1-6 TRBV14 many . CASSQARETNSPLHF TGTGCCAGCAGCCAGGCCAGGGAAACTAATTCACCCCTCCACTTT
TRBJ2-7 TRBV18 many TRBD2 CASSPGTSDGEQYF TGTGCCAGCTCACCTGGGACTAGCGACGGCGAGCAGTACTTC